This T cell receptor beta chain is from a study of blood T cell repertoires in COVID-19. Whole-study context: COVID-19 samples from acute and convalescent phases originated in the United States, Italy and Spain. PBMCs, B-cell-depleted T cells, or T cells were the source of the cDNA or gDNA that made up the material.

Original processing methods: By means of reference gene primer amplification, nucleated cell counts were estimated. Some clones are missing from TCRdb's copy, which holds only in-frame ones; the method was immunoSEQ multiplex PCR. V and J calls and clone size are copied from that table; D and trimming were computed from the DNA. This repertoire shows 270,000 or so clones, about nine tenths found once; its top ten account for less than 3%. The trim removed 0 bases at V and 1 base at J, leaving 19 bases unmatched. Looked up from germline, CDR1 is SGHNT and CDR2 is YENEEA. This CDR3 contains 24 residues. Grouping used clinical history reported by participants in a survey and questionnaire.

This receptor was taken from a woman aged 18-35 years who had recovered from COVID-19. The chain couples TRBV11-3 to TRBJ2-6; 12 nucleotides align to TRBD2. Sequencing used PBMCs or T cells enriched from blood (not recorded which). For the CDR3, the DNA is TGTGCCAGCAGCTTAGAGTTTTCCATAGAGACGACTAGCGGGAGCTTATCTGGGGCCAACGTCCTGACTTTC. Translated: CASSLEFSIETTSGSLSGANVLTF.